The 3 T cell receptor beta chains in this list originate from one sample, sequenced in a study of cytomegalovirus exposure and HLA in healthy donors. Researchers ran the PCR with 60 Vbeta and 13 Jbeta primers. Libraries were prepared by immunoSEQ multiplex PCR; TCRdb keeps only in-frame clonotypes and omits some of them. The table has approximately 200,000 clones, approximately 84% seen once. The specimen sequenced was PBMCs. The receptor source for this set is a boy aged 5-17 years in good health and CMV-seronegative.

This clone has just one count. This chain joins TRBV4-3 and TRBJ2-7, with D possibly TRBD1 on 5 matching bases. V lost 1 base, J lost 5 bases, and 12 bases lay in between. CDR3 length: 14 residues. Per germline, CDR1 LGHNA and CDR2 YSLEER. DNA of the CDR3: TGCGCCAGCAGCCAAGCCCCAGGGTACAACGAGCAGTACTTC. Translation gives CASSQAPGYNEQYF.

This chain uses TRBV19 with TRBJ2-2; 8 bases align to TRBD1. The germline gives CDR1 LNHDA, CDR2 SQIVND (reference sequence). There are 14 residues in the CDR3. J was trimmed by 5 bases and V by 10 bases; bases with no gene match: 9. For the CDR3, the DNA is TGTGCCACTTTGGACAGGGCGCGGACCGGGGAGCTGTTTTTT. It codes for CATLDRARTGELFF.

There are a few counts of this clone. V and J are TRBV29-1 and TRBJ1-2; 8 bases fit TRBD1. The CDR3 contains 14 residues. The junction had 13 bases not matched to a gene; V was cut back by 6 bases and J by 7 bases. Germline CDR1 SQVTM, CDR2 ANQGSEA. The CDR3, as DNA: TGCAGCGTCCCTGACAGGGGCCATGAGAGTGGCTACACCTTC. Protein product: CSVPDRGHESGYTF.